This TCR beta chain came from a study of PD-1 blockade in classical Hodgkin lymphoma. The table came from immunoSEQ multiplex PCR; TCRdb's copy has only in-frame clones and leaves some out. The sample yields tens of thousands of clones, 66% seen once. Time point meaning: cycle 4 day 1 (C4D1), after about 6 weeks of nivolumab. Autologous stem cell transplantation was followed by relapse in every patient, and brentuximab vedotin exposure varied. Complete response, partial response or progressive disease constituted the best response categories observed. Comment on this clone: Its antigen is unidentified.

Study results and caveats: In CD4+ cells, TCR diversity went up significantly by C4D1, but in CD8+ cells it did not.

This receptor was identified in a human donor with classical Hodgkin lymphoma. The source material was peripheral blood mononuclear cells (PBMCs), sampled before the fourth cycle of nivolumab.

CDR3 sequence (DNA): TGTGCCAGCAGCGTGGGGGGCTCCTACGAGCAGTACTTC. Protein product: CASSVGGSYEQYF. This chain uses TRBV9 with TRBJ2-7, with a weak D call TRBD2 (6 bases). This CDR3 has 13 amino acids. Germline values: CDR1 SGDLS, CDR2 YYNGEE. The germline V and J ends were trimmed by 2 bases and 0 bases, with 6 bases remaining between them. The full variable domain, with the rest looked up from reference TRBV9 and TRBJ2-7, is DSGVTQTPKHLITATGQRVTLRCSPRSGDLSVYWYQQSLDQGLQFLIQYYNGEERAKGNILERFSAQQFPDLHSELNLSSLELGDSALYFCASSVGGSYEQYFGPGTRLTVT.